The entry below gives a single TCR beta chain sequence along with its context. The antigen it binds to is not known. Base qualities are not at hand, and no much larger clone is one base apart. The source of the sample is a study of blood T cell repertoires in COVID-19 (dated by TCRdb to 2020 to 2021). Some background on the complete study: Samples covering the acute and convalescent phases of COVID-19 were provided by collaborators in the United States, Italy and Spain. The material from the prospective study consisted of cDNA or gDNA derived from T cells, B-cell-depleted T cells, or PBMCs. Subjects who had been exposed to COVID-19, were actively infected with it, or had recovered from it provided the deeply sampled blood TCRbeta repertoires that made up the dataset. A freely available public database, intended as a resource for researchers studying the immune response to SARS-CoV-2, is where the repertoires were released. Samples were obtained from the ongoing ImmuneRACE study (first 160 participants) and from 1,254 subjects provided by 6 global collaborators. The sample metadata nearly always contained a de-identified subject ID, COVID-19 status, age in years and sex. Where available, HLA class I and class II types were taken from metadata supplied by the sample provider and were not determined by assay-based typing.

Each collaborating institution followed its own protocols to collect whole blood in K2EDTA tubes. For TCRbeta analysis, collaborators shipped samples as frozen whole blood, isolated PBMCs, or DNA extracted from either of those sample types. Summary of the overall study and its limitations: The amount of clinical and demographic metadata varied by source and participant and was provided uncurated.

TCRbeta CDR3 regions were amplified from genomic DNA using the immunoSEQ Assay, a bias-controlled multiplex PCR. On the study's bioinformatics: The number of nucleated cells in each sample was estimated by amplification of reference gene primers within the assay. To quantify the absolute abundance of each unique TCRbeta CDR3 rearrangement, sequence reads were collapsed and filtered. For each sample, productive Simpson clonality was calculated by taking the square root of Simpson's diversity index across productive rearrangements. As stored in TCRdb, this immuneACCESS dataset retains in-frame rearrangements with V and J assigned. A fraction of the clones does not appear; measured against another copy, unresolved V genes explain less than half of the discrepancy, and the remainder lacks a known reason. The DNA was the basis for D and trimming; V, J and clone size are from that table. A total of 110,000 to 150,000 clones appear in this sample, about 85% of them only once. 1.5% to 2% of the sample goes to the ten largest clones.

The sample consisted of peripheral blood. The receptor's source is a human donor in a cohort sampled during active COVID-19.

This receptor has the CDR3 CASSMYGLVGNEQFF. The sequence in DNA is TGTGCCAGTAGTATGTACGGACTAGTAGGGAATGAGCAGTTCTTC. The sequence links TRBV19 to TRBJ2-1; TRBD2 fits 7 bases in the junction. The germline V gene (reference sequence) specifies LNHDA as CDR1 and SQIVND as CDR2. V trim: 3 bases; J trim: 7 bases; unmatched bases: 9. Spanning cysteine to phenylalanine, the CDR3 consists of 15 amino acids. Of all the DNA, just the CDR3 is kept, 45 bases in frame from base 1.